This TCR beta chain is drawn from a study of T cells expressing NK-cell markers. About the study: Obtained from sorted CD3+CD56+NKG2C+, CD3+CD56+NKG2C- and CD3+CD56-NKG2C+ T cells were the TCR beta repertoires.

In germline, CDR1 is DFQATT, CDR2 SNEGSKA (reference sequence). This CDR3 contains 15 residues. Study results and limitations: A range of 1.0-7.0% of CD8+ T cells consisted of dominant NKG2C+ clonotypes in a handful of donors. For a few donors, these clonotypes were likewise the leading ones in the CD3+CD56-NKG2C+ fraction.

About this clonotype itself: Antigen: not known.

TCRdb reprocessed the 5' RACE reads and keeps a single row for each CDR3 protein, giving no DNA. Here the sample table reports roughly 420,000 distinct CDR3 sequences. J is TRBJ1-5 and V is TRBV20-1; the TCRdb D gene call, TRBD1, has no DNA to confirm it. Sequences were obtained from blood T cells: a sorted CD56 or NKG2C T cell subset, CD4+ or CD8+ T cells, or bulk PBMC T cells (not recorded which). This receptor was taken from a woman aged 18 to 75 in good health. The CDR3 spells CSASPGPRGNQPQHF.